This is a list of T cell receptor beta chains from one sample in a study of blood T cell repertoires in COVID-19. Sequenced by immunoSEQ multiplex PCR; TCRdb stores in-frame clones only, minus some. The data contain about 200,000 clones, over 65% of them singletons. The sequenced sample was peripheral blood. The origin of the receptors is a person aged 65 to 85 with COVID-19, enrolled during active disease. The CDR3 runs from the conserved cysteine through the conserved F or W. The D gene is left open where the match is weak. Size is omitted from some rows. Given values are once, few, many or a class for expanded clones.

D gene	V gene	clone size	J gene	CDR3 length	CDR3 DNA	CDR3 protein
-	TRBV28	once	TRBJ2-6	16	TGTGCCACCCGGGACACGAGGGGCTCTGGGGCCAACGTCCTGACTTTC	CATRDTRGSGANVLTF
-	TRBV19	-	TRBJ2-2	13	TGTGCCAGTAGTATAGGGCCCACCGGGGAGCTGTTTTTT	CASSIGPTGELFF
TRBD1	TRBV5-8	-	TRBJ1-4	16	TGTGCCAGCAGCCCGATGAGACAGGGGGAGGGTGAAAAACTGTTTTTT	CASSPMRQGEGEKLFF
-	TRBV21-1	-	TRBJ2-1	15	TGTGCCAGCAGCCCGACAGGGTTTATCCTTTATGAGCAGTTCTTC	CASSPTGFILYEQFF
-	TRBV11-2	-	TRBJ1-2	16	TGTGCCAGCAGCTTAGTTCAGGGGCCCCTTGGCTATGGCTACACCTTC	CASSLVQGPLGYGYTF
-	TRBV18	-	TRBJ2-7	16	TGTGCCAGCTCACCAGGGGCGGACCCCGATAGGTACGAGCAGTACTTC	CASSPGADPDRYEQYF
-	TRBV6-5	-	TRBJ1-5	14	TGTGCCAGCAGTTACTCCCCAAGCAATCAGCCCCAGCATTTT	CASSYSPSNQPQHF
-	TRBV19	-	TRBJ2-1	14	TGTGCCAGTAAAGCGCAAAGCTCCTACAATGAGCAGTTCTTC	CASKAQSSYNEQFF
-	TRBV19	-	TRBJ1-1	13	TGTGCCAGTAGTATATCTTCAGGGTGGGAAACTTTCTTT	CASSISSGWETFF
-	TRBV4-3	-	TRBJ2-1	15	TGCGCCAGCAGCGACGACCTGTTGGGGAGCAATGAGCAGTTCTTC	CASSDDLLGSNEQFF
-	TRBV15	once	TRBJ1-3	17	TGTGCCACCAGCAGGTTGTTCGCGGGAAGCTCTGGAAACACCATATATTTT	CATSRLFAGSSGNTIYF
-	TRBV6-5	-	TRBJ1-3	13	TGTGCCAGCGAGAGTTCCTCTGGAAACACCATATATTTT	CASESSSGNTIYF
TRBD1	TRBV11-2	few	TRBJ2-7	17	TGTGCCAGCAGCTTAGAGTTTCCGGGACAGGGGGCCTACGAGCAGTACTTC	CASSLEFPGQGAYEQYF
-	TRBV4-1	few	TRBJ2-7	12	TGCGCCAGCGCGAAGAACGCCTACGAGCAGTACTTC	CASAKNAYEQYF
-	TRBV5-1	once	TRBJ2-7	14	TGCGCCAGCAGCTTGGGTCGGGGGTCTTACGAGCAGTACTTC	CASSLGRGSYEQYF
-	TRBV5-1	once	TRBJ2-3	16	TGCGCCAGCAGCTTCGGGTCGACGGCTAGCACAGATACGCAGTATTTT	CASSFGSTASTDTQYF
TRBD1	TRBV11-2	-	TRBJ1-4	15	TGTGCCAGCAGCTTTAGGGGACAGCCTAATGAAAAACTGTTTTTT	CASSFRGQPNEKLFF
-	TRBV10-3	-	TRBJ1-2	15	TGTGCCATCAGTGAGTCGTCTCGAACAGTGTATGGCTACACCTTC	CAISESSRTVYGYTF
TRBD2	TRBV5-1	-	TRBJ2-1	16	TGCGCCAGCAGCTTGGCAGGGACTAGCTCCTACAATGAGCAGTTCTTC	CASSLAGTSSYNEQFF
-	TRBV15	-	TRBJ2-7	13	TGTGCCACCAGCAGAGCGTTTACATACGAGCAGTACTTC	CATSRAFTYEQYF